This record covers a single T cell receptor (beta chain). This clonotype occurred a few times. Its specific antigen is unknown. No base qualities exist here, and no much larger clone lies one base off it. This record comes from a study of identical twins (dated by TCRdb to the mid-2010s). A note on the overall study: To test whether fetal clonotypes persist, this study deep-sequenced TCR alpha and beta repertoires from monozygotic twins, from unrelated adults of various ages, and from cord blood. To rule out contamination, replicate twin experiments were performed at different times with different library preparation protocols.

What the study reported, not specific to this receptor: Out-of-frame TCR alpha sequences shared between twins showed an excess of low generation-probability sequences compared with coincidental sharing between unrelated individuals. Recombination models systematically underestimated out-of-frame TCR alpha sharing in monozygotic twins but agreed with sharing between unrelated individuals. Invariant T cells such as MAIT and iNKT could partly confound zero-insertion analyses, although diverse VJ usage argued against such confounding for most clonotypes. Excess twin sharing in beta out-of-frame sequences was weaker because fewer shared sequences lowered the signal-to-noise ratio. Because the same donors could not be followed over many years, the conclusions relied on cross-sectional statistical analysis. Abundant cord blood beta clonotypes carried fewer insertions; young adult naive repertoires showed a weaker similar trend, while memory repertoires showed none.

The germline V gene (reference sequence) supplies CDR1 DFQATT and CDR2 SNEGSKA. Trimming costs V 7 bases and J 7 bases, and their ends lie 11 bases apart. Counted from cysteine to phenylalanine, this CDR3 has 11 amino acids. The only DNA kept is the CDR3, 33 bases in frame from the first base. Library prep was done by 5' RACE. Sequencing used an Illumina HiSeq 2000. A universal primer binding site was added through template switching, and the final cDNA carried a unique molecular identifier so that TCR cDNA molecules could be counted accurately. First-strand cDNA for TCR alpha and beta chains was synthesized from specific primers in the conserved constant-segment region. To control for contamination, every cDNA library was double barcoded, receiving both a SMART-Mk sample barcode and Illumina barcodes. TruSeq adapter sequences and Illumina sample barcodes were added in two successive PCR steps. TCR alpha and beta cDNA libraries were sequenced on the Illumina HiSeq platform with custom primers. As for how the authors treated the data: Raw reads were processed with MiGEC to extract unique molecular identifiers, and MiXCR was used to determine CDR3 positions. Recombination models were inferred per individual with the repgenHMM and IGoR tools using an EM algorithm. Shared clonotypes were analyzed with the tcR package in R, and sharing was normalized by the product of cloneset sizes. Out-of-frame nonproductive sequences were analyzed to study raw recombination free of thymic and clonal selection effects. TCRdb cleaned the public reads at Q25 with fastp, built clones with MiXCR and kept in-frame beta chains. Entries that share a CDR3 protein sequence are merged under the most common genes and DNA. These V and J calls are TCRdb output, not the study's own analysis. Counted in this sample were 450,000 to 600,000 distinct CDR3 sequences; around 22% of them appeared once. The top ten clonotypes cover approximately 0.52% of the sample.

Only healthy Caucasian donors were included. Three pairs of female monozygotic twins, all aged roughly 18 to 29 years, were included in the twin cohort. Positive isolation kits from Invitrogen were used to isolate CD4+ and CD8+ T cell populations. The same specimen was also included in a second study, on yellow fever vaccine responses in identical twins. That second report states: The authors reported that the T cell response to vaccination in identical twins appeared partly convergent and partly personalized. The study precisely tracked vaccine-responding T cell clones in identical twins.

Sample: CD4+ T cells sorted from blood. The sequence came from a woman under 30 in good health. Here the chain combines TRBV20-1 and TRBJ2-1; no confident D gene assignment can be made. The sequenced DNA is TGCAGTGGCCTACAGAGGAATGAGCAGTTCTTC. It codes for CSGLQRNEQFF.